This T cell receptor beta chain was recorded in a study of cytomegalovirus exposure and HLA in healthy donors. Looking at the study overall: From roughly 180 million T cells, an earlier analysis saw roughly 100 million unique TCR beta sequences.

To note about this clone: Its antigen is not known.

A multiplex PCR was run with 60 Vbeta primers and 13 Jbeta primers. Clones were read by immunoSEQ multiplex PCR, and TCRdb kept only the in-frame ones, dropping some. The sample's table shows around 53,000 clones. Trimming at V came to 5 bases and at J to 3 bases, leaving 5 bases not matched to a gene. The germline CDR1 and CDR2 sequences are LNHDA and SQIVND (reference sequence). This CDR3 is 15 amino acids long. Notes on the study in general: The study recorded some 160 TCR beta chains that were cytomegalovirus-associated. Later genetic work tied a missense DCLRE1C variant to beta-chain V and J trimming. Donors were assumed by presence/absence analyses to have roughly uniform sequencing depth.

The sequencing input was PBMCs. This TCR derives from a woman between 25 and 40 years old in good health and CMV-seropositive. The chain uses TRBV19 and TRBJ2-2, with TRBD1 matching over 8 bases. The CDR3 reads CASSAQGADTGELFF. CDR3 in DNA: TGTGCCAGTAGTGCCCAGGGGGCGGACACCGGGGAGCTGTTTTTT.